This is a list of T cell receptor beta chains from one sample in a study of shared clonotypes between healthy human individuals. Clones were sequenced by immunoSEQ multiplex PCR, and TCRdb holds only the in-frame ones, with some missing. The sample holds around 2.5 million clones; approximately 93% are singletons and the top ten take approximately 0.37%. The sample consisted of naive CD4+ T cells from PBMCs. The origin of the receptors is a man younger than 35 in good health. Some clones in this sample may be carry-over from other donors' samples. CDR3s include the opening cysteine and the closing phenylalanine or tryptophan. The D gene is left open where the match is weak. Expanded clones get a size class; other rows say once, few or many, or leave the size out.

v_call: TRBV18
clone_size: -
j_call: TRBJ1-4
d_call: TRBD1
cdr3_nt: TGTGCCAGCTCACTTTTTTCCCGGGACAGGAATGAAAAACTGTTTTTT
cdr3_aa: CASSLFSRDRNEKLFF

v_call: TRBV4-2
clone_size: -
j_call: TRBJ1-2
d_call: TRBD1
cdr3_nt: TGTGCCAGCAGCCGAGGACAGGGGGGCTATGGCTACACCTTC
cdr3_aa: CASSRGQGGYGYTF

v_call: TRBV7-2
clone_size: -
j_call: TRBJ2-5
d_call: -
cdr3_nt: TGTGCCAGCAGCTACTCGGGACCCCAAGAGACCCAGTACTTC
cdr3_aa: CASSYSGPQETQYF

v_call: TRBV10-3
clone_size: once
j_call: TRBJ2-7
d_call: TRBD1
cdr3_nt: TGTGCCATCAGTGACAGGGGGCGGCACTCCTACGAGCAGTACTTC
cdr3_aa: CAISDRGRHSYEQYF

v_call: TRBV28
clone_size: once
j_call: TRBJ1-1
d_call: TRBD1
cdr3_nt: TGTGCCAGCAGTTTAGGGGCTGGGGACAGGGGGATCAATGAAGCTTTCTTT
cdr3_aa: CASSLGAGDRGINEAFF

v_call: TRBV2
clone_size: -
j_call: TRBJ1-1
d_call: TRBD1
cdr3_nt: TGTGCCAGCCATTTCGGACAGGGCTCCGCCGAAGCTTTCTTT
cdr3_aa: CASHFGQGSAEAFF

v_call: TRBV7-6
clone_size: -
j_call: TRBJ2-7
d_call: TRBD1
cdr3_nt: TGTGCCAGCAGCGCTTCCGGGACAGGGCCTAGTGAGCAGTACTTC
cdr3_aa: CASSASGTGPSEQYF

v_call: TRBV11-2
clone_size: -
j_call: TRBJ2-2
d_call: TRBD2
cdr3_nt: TGTGCCAGCAGCTCCCCCGGGACTAGCGGGAGGGCCCCCGGGGAGCTGTTTTTT
cdr3_aa: CASSSPGTSGRAPGELFF

v_call: TRBV28
clone_size: -
j_call: TRBJ1-1
d_call: TRBD1
cdr3_nt: TGTGCCAGCAGTATCCTCAGGGGGGGGACTGAAGCTTTCTTT
cdr3_aa: CASSILRGGTEAFF

v_call: TRBV5-1
clone_size: -
j_call: TRBJ2-1
d_call: -
cdr3_nt: TGCGCCAGCAGCCTCGGGTATGCCTACAATGAGCAGTTCTTC
cdr3_aa: CASSLGYAYNEQFF

v_call: TRBV4-2
clone_size: -
j_call: TRBJ1-1
d_call: TRBD1
cdr3_nt: TGTGCCAGCAGCCAAGACAGGGGGCCGAACACTGAAGCTTTCTTT
cdr3_aa: CASSQDRGPNTEAFF

v_call: TRBV5-4
clone_size: -
j_call: TRBJ1-3
d_call: TRBD1
cdr3_nt: TGTGCCAGCAGCTTACGGGGACAGGGGGCGCTTTCTGGAAACACCATATATTTT
cdr3_aa: CASSLRGQGALSGNTIYF

v_call: TRBV6-1
clone_size: -
j_call: TRBJ2-5
d_call: -
cdr3_nt: TGTGCCAGCAGTGAAGCGTGGCGCGGGGAGACCCAGTACTTC
cdr3_aa: CASSEAWRGETQYF

v_call: TRBV7-2
clone_size: -
j_call: TRBJ2-5
d_call: -
cdr3_nt: TGTGCCAGCAGCTTACGGTCCTTGGTGTTTGAGACCCAGTACTTC
cdr3_aa: CASSLRSLVFETQYF

v_call: TRBV10-3
clone_size: few
j_call: TRBJ1-1
d_call: TRBD1
cdr3_nt: TGTGCCATCAAGGGGGCAGGCACTGAAGCTTTCTTT
cdr3_aa: CAIKGAGTEAFF

v_call: TRBV7-6
clone_size: -
j_call: TRBJ2-1
d_call: -
cdr3_nt: TGTGCCAGCAGCTTAGGGGGGTTGAATGAGCAGTTCTTC
cdr3_aa: CASSLGGLNEQFF

v_call: TRBV7-9
clone_size: once
j_call: TRBJ1-2
d_call: TRBD1
cdr3_nt: TGTGCCAGCAGCGCTAGCGGGGACAGGTCCTATGGCTACACCTTC
cdr3_aa: CASSASGDRSYGYTF

v_call: TRBV5-4
clone_size: -
j_call: TRBJ1-4
d_call: -
cdr3_nt: TGTGCCAGCAGCCCGGGGGGGGGTCTTAATGAAAAACTGTTTTTT
cdr3_aa: CASSPGGGLNEKLFF

v_call: TRBV7-2
clone_size: -
j_call: TRBJ2-1
d_call: -
cdr3_nt: TGTGCCAGCAGCGCCCCCGGACTACCCAATGAGCAGTTCTTC
cdr3_aa: CASSAPGLPNEQFF

v_call: TRBV5-8
clone_size: -
j_call: TRBJ1-4
d_call: TRBD1
cdr3_nt: TGTGCCAGCAGCGCCCGGGACAGGCTAAATGAAAAACTGTTTTTT
cdr3_aa: CASSARDRLNEKLFF

v_call: TRBV9
clone_size: once
j_call: TRBJ2-7
d_call: -
cdr3_nt: TGTGCCAGCAGCGCCGGTTGGTCTAGCTCCTACGAGCAGTACTTC
cdr3_aa: CASSAGWSSSYEQYF

v_call: TRBV13
clone_size: -
j_call: TRBJ1-4
d_call: TRBD1
cdr3_nt: TGTGCCAGCAGCCGGGACAGGGCGGGTGAAAAACTGTTTTTT
cdr3_aa: CASSRDRAGEKLFF

v_call: TRBV19
clone_size: -
j_call: TRBJ2-5
d_call: TRBD2
cdr3_nt: TGTGCCAGACTACCCTTGCCGGGACTAGTCGGAGAGACCCAGTACTTC
cdr3_aa: CARLPLPGLVGETQYF

v_call: TRBV5-1
clone_size: -
j_call: TRBJ2-5
d_call: -
cdr3_nt: TGCGCCAGCAGCTTGGACTTATCACAAGAGACCCAGTACTTC
cdr3_aa: CASSLDLSQETQYF

v_call: TRBV5-5
clone_size: -
j_call: TRBJ2-7
d_call: -
cdr3_nt: TGTGCCAGCAACCTGCTATTCGACCCCGGCGAGCAGTACTTC
cdr3_aa: CASNLLFDPGEQYF

v_call: TRBV11-2
clone_size: -
j_call: TRBJ2-7
d_call: -
cdr3_nt: TGTGCCAGCAGCTTATTCGGGGCTGTATCCTACGAGCAGTACTTC
cdr3_aa: CASSLFGAVSYEQYF

v_call: TRBV11-2
clone_size: -
j_call: TRBJ2-1
d_call: -
cdr3_nt: TGTGCCAGCAGCCCCAAGGTGGGAGACCCCTACAATGAGCAGTTCTTC
cdr3_aa: CASSPKVGDPYNEQFF

v_call: TRBV4-1
clone_size: -
j_call: TRBJ2-7
d_call: TRBD2
cdr3_nt: TGCGCCAGCAGCCCGCGGCCCGGGCGGGGGGCCTCCTACGAGCAGTACTTC
cdr3_aa: CASSPRPGRGASYEQYF

v_call: TRBV5-5
clone_size: -
j_call: TRBJ2-5
d_call: -
cdr3_nt: TGTGCCAGCAGCCCAAGGGAGGGGGCAGGGGAGACCCAGTACTTC
cdr3_aa: CASSPREGAGETQYF

v_call: TRBV7-3
clone_size: -
j_call: TRBJ2-2
d_call: -
cdr3_nt: TGTGCCAGCAGCCCAACTTCGAACACCGGGGAGCTGTTTTTT
cdr3_aa: CASSPTSNTGELFF

v_call: TRBV28
clone_size: -
j_call: TRBJ2-3
d_call: TRBD2
cdr3_nt: TGTGCCAGCCTTTCGGGGGGACTAGCGCGCCATGAAGATACGCAGTATTTT
cdr3_aa: CASLSGGLARHEDTQYF

v_call: TRBV20-1
clone_size: -
j_call: TRBJ2-5
d_call: -
cdr3_nt: TGCAGTGCCTTTTACCAAGAGACCCAGTACTTC
cdr3_aa: CSAFYQETQYF

v_call: TRBV6-1
clone_size: -
j_call: TRBJ2-1
d_call: TRBD2
cdr3_nt: TGTGCCAGCCGATTAAGACTAGCGGGAGTCAATGAGCAGTTCTTC
cdr3_aa: CASRLRLAGVNEQFF

v_call: TRBV11-2
clone_size: -
j_call: TRBJ2-4
d_call: -
cdr3_nt: TGTGCCAGCAGCTTAGGAGGTCTGGACCGAATTTTAGCCAAAAACATTCAGTACTTC
cdr3_aa: CASSLGGLDRILAKNIQYF

v_call: TRBV7-2
clone_size: -
j_call: TRBJ2-1
d_call: -
cdr3_nt: TGTGCCAGCAGCTCCCCCCCGACGGGACTCGATGAGCAGTTCTTC
cdr3_aa: CASSSPPTGLDEQFF

v_call: TRBV28
clone_size: -
j_call: TRBJ1-2
d_call: TRBD1
cdr3_nt: TGTGCCAGCAGTACAGGGGGCGCCGGCTATGGCTACACCTTC
cdr3_aa: CASSTGGAGYGYTF

v_call: TRBV28
clone_size: few
j_call: TRBJ1-1
d_call: -
cdr3_nt: TGTGCCAGCAGGGGCATGGAAGCTTTCTTT
cdr3_aa: CASRGMEAFF

v_call: TRBV7-2
clone_size: -
j_call: TRBJ1-2
d_call: -
cdr3_nt: TGTGCCAGCAGCACATCCAAAGGGACGGCCTATGGCTACACCTTC
cdr3_aa: CASSTSKGTAYGYTF

v_call: TRBV28
clone_size: -
j_call: TRBJ2-1
d_call: TRBD2
cdr3_nt: TGTGCCAGCAGCCGACTAGCGGGAGGCTATGAGCAGTTCTTC
cdr3_aa: CASSRLAGGYEQFF

v_call: TRBV19
clone_size: few
j_call: TRBJ1-1
d_call: -
cdr3_nt: TGTGCCAGTAGTATGCGTGTTAGTGAAGCTTTCTTT
cdr3_aa: CASSMRVSEAFF

v_call: TRBV5-1
clone_size: -
j_call: TRBJ2-3
d_call: -
cdr3_nt: TGCGCCAGCAGCTTTTCGGGGGCGCGCACAGATACGCAGTATTTT
cdr3_aa: CASSFSGARTDTQYF

v_call: TRBV6-1
clone_size: -
j_call: TRBJ1-5
d_call: -
cdr3_nt: TGTGCCAGCAGTGAAATCAGGGCGGGGGAGCCCCAGCATTTT
cdr3_aa: CASSEIRAGEPQHF

v_call: TRBV11-2
clone_size: -
j_call: TRBJ2-5
d_call: TRBD2
cdr3_nt: TGTGCCAGCAGCTTGGGACTAGCGGGAGGGCGGACGGAGACCCAGTACTTC
cdr3_aa: CASSLGLAGGRTETQYF

v_call: TRBV5-1
clone_size: -
j_call: TRBJ1-1
d_call: -
cdr3_nt: TGCGCCAGCAGCTTGGAGAACAGGGACGCTTTCTTT
cdr3_aa: CASSLENRDAFF

v_call: TRBV5-1
clone_size: -
j_call: TRBJ2-6
d_call: -
cdr3_nt: TGCGCCAGTGCCAGGGAGGCCGGGGCCAACGTCCTGACTTTC
cdr3_aa: CASAREAGANVLTF

v_call: TRBV15
clone_size: -
j_call: TRBJ2-1
d_call: -
cdr3_nt: TGTGCCACCAGCAGAGTTCAGGGCCCCCAGTTCTTC
cdr3_aa: CATSRVQGPQFF

v_call: TRBV7-7
clone_size: -
j_call: TRBJ2-5
d_call: TRBD2
cdr3_nt: TGTGCCAGCAGCTCTAGCGGCCAAGAGACCCAGTACTTC
cdr3_aa: CASSSSGQETQYF

v_call: TRBV14
clone_size: -
j_call: TRBJ1-1
d_call: -
cdr3_nt: TGTGCCAGCAGCCAAGCCCGGAGTGTCGCGGGGGCTGGAGGCACTGAAGCTTTCTTT
cdr3_aa: CASSQARSVAGAGGTEAFF

v_call: TRBV27
clone_size: -
j_call: TRBJ2-2
d_call: TRBD1
cdr3_nt: TGTGCCAGCAGGGACAGGACGGGGAACACCGGGGAGCTGTTTTTT
cdr3_aa: CASRDRTGNTGELFF